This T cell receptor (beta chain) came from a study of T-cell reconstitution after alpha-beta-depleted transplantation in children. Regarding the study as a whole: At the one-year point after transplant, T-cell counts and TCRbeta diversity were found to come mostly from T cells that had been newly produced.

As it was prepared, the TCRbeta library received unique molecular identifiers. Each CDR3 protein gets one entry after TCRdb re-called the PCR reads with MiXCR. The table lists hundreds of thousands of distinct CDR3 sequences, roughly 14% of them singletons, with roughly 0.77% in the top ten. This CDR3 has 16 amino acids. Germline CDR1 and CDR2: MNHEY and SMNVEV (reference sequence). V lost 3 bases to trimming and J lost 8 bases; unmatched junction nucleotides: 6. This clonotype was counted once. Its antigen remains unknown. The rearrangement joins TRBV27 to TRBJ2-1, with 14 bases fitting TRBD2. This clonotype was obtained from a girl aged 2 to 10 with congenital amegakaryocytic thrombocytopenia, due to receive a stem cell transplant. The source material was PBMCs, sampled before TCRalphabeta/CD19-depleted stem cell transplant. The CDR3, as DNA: TGTGCCAGCAGTTTGACTAGCGGGAGGGCTTTGCATGAGCAGTTCTTC. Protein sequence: CASSLTSGRALHEQFF.